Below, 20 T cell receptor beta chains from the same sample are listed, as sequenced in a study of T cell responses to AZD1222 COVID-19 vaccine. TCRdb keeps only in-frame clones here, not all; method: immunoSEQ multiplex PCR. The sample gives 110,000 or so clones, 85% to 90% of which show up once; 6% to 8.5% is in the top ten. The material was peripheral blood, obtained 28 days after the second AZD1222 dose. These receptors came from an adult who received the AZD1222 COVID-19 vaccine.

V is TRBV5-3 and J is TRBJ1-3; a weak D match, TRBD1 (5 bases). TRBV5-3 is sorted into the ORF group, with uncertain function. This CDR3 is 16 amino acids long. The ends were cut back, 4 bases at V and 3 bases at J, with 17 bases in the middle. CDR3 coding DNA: TGTGCCAGAAGCAATCCCGGGACCGACCATGGAAACACCATATATTTT. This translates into CARSNPGTDHGNTIYF.

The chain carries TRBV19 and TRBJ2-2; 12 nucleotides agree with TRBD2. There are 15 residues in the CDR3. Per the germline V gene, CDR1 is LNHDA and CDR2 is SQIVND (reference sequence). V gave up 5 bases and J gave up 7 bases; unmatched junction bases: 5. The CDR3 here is CASSLAGGPIGELFF. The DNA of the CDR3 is TGTGCCAGTAGTCTAGCGGGAGGGCCGATCGGGGAGCTGTTTTTT.

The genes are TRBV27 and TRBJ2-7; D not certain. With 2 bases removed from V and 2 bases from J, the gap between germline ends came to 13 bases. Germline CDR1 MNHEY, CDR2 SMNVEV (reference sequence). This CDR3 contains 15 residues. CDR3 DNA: TGTGCCAGCAGTTTAGGGCCCTTACCTGCCTACGAGCAGTACTTC. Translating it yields CASSLGPLPAYEQYF.

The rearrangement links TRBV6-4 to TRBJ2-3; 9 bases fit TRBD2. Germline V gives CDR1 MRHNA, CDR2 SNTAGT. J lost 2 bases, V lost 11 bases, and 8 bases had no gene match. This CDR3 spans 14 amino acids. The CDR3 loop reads CAFLGGGATDTQYF. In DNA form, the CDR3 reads TGTGCCTTCCTCGGCGGGGGGGCCACAGATACGCAGTATTTT.

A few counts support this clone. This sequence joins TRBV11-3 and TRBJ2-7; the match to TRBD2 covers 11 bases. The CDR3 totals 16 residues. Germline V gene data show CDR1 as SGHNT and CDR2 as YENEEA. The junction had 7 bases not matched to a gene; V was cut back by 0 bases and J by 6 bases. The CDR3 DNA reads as TGTGCCAGCAGCTTAGATGGGTGGCTAGCGGGAGGCGAGCAGTACTTC. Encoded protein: CASSLDGWLAGGEQYF.

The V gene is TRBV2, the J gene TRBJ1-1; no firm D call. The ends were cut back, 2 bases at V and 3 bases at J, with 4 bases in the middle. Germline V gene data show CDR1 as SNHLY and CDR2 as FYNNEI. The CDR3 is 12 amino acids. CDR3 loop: CASSERDTEAFF. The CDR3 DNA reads TGTGCCAGCAGTGAACGGGACACTGAAGCTTTCTTT.

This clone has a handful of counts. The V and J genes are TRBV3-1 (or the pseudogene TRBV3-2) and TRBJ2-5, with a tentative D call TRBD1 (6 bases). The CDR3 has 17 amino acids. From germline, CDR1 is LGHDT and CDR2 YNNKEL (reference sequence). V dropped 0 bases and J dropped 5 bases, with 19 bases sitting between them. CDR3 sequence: CASSQEFNLGRGETQYF. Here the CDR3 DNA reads TGTGCCAGCAGCCAAGAATTTAATCTAGGCAGGGGTGAGACCCAGTACTTC.

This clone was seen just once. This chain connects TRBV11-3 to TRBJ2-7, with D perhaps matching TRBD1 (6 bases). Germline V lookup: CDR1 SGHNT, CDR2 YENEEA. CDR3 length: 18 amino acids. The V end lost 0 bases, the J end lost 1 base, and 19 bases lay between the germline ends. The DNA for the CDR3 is TGTGCCAGCAGCTTAGATCTAGTCACACAGGGCTATTCCTACGAGCAGTACTTC. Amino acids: CASSLDLVTQGYSYEQYF.

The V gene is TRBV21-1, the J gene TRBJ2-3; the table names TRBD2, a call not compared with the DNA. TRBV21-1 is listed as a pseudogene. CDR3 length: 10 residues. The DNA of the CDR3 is TGTGCCAGCACCCCTAGATCGCAGTATTTT. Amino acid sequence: CASTPRSQYF.

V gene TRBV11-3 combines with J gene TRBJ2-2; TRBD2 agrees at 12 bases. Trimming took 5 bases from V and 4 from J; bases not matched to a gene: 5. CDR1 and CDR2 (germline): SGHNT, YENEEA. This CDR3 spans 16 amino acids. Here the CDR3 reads CASSPSGGAGTGELFF. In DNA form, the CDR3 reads TGTGCCAGCAGCCCTAGCGGGGGGGCCGGCACCGGGGAGCTGTTTTTT. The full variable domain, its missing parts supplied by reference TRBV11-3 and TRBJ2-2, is EAGVVQSPRYKIIEKKQPVAFWCNPISGHNTLYWYLQNLGQGPELLIRYENEEAVDDSQLPKDRFSAERLKGVDSTLKIQPAELGDSAVYLCASSPSGGAGTGELFFGEGSRLTVL.

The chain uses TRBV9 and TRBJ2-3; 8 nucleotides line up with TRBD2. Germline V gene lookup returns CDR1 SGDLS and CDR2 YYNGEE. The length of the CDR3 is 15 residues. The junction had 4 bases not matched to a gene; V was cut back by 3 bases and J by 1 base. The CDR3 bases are TGTGCCAGCAGCGGCTCGACTAGCGGCACAGATACGCAGTATTTT. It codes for CASSGSTSGTDTQYF.

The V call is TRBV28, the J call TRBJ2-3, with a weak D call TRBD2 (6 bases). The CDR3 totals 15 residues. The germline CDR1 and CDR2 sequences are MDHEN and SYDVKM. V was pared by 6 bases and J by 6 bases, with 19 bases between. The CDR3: CASSTQSEGHDTQYF. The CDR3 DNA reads TGTGCCAGCAGCACCCAATCGGAGGGCCACGATACGCAGTATTTT.

DNA for the CDR3: TGTGCCAGCAGTGAAGAGGGGGGTACCAATCAGCCCCAGCATTTT. Its translation is CASSEEGGTNQPQHF. J is TRBJ1-5 and V is TRBV6-1, with TRBD1 as a possible D gene (6 bases). V was shortened by 1 base and J by 3 bases, with 10 bases between the two germline ends. CDR1 MNHNS and CDR2 SASEGT come from the germline V gene. CDR3 length equals 15 residues.

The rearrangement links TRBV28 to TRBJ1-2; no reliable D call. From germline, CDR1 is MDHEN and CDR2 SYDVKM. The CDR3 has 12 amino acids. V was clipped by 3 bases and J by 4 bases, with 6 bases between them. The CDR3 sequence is CASSLGSYGYTF. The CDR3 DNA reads TGTGCCAGCAGTTTGGGGTCCTATGGCTACACCTTC.

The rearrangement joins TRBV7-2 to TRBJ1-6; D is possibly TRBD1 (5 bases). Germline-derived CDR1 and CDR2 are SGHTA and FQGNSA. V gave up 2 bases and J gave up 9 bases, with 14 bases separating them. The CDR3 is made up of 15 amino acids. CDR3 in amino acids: CASSLSRASGSPLHF. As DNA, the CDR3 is TGTGCCAGCAGCTTATCCAGGGCGTCGGGTTCACCCCTCCACTTT.

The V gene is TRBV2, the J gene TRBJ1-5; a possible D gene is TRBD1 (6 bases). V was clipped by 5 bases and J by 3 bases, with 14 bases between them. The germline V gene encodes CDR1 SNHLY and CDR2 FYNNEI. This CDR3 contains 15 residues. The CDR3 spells CASSPNRVSNQPQHF. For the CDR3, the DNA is TGTGCCAGCAGTCCCAACAGGGTCTCCAATCAGCCCCAGCATTTT.

The chain's CDR3 is CASSLSIDTQYF. DNA for the CDR3: TGTGCCAGCAGCTTAAGTATAGATACGCAGTATTTT. This chain uses TRBV11-3 with TRBJ2-3; D gene ambiguous. The ends were cut back, 2 bases at V and 5 bases at J, with 5 bases in the middle. The CDR3 sequence is 12 residues long. CDR1 is SGHNT, CDR2 YENEEA, per germline.

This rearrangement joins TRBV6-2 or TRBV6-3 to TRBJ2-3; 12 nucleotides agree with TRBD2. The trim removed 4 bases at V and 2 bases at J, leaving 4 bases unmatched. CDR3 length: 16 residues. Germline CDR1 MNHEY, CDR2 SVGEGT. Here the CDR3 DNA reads TGTGCCAGCAGTTTAGGACTAGCGGGACCCACAGATACGCAGTATTTT. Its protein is CASSLGLAGPTDTQYF.

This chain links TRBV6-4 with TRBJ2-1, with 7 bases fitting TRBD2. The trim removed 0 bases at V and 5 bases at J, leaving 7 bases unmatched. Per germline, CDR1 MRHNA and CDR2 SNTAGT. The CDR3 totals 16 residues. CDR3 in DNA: TGTGCCAGCAGTGACTCCGGCGGGGGACCAAACAATGAGCAGTTCTTC. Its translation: CASSDSGGGPNNEQFF.

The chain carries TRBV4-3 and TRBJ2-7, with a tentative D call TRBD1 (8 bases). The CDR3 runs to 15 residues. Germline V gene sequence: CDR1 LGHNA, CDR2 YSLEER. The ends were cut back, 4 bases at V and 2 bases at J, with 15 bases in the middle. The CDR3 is CASSRATGGAYEQYF. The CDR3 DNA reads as TGCGCCAGCAGCCGAGCCACAGGGGGGGCCTACGAGCAGTACTTC.